This T cell receptor (beta chain) comes out of a study of T cell repertoires in cytomegalovirus infection. The overall study: Peptides in the study included HLA-C-restricted and HLA-B-restricted CMV epitopes. Signatures in public TCR beta sequences pointed to both CMV infection and matching HLA type.

TCRdb re-called the reads through MiXCR, storing one row per CDR3 protein. The data show about 130,000 distinct CDR3 sequences, approximately 30% seen once. Germline V gene sequence: CDR1 SGHVS, CDR2 FNYEAQ. The CDR3 length is 14 residues. This clonotype was found a few times. The antigen is unknown. One junction end does not reproduce the germline sequence, and a read error may be involved. Study-level points and caveats: Carriers of CMV plus the relevant HLA were identified by cumulative public TCR beta family frequency.

The sequence came from a human donor in good health (CMV status not recorded). Some clones in this sample may be carry-over from other donors' samples. The sequenced sample was CD8+ T cells from cultured PBMCs, obtained from culture after CMV antigen stimulation. V is TRBV7-6 and J is TRBJ2-3, with D possibly matching TRBD2 (5 bases). CDR3 nucleotide sequence: TGTGCTAGCAGCCTCGGCCCGGCGGGAGATACGCAGTATTTT. Protein sequence: CASSLGPAGDTQYF. The full variable domain, its missing parts supplied by reference TRBV7-6 and TRBJ2-3, is GAGVSQSPRYKVTKRGQDVALRCDPISGHVSLYWYRQALGQGPEFLTYFNYEAQQDKSGLPNDRFSAERPEGSISTLTIQRTEQRDSAMYRCASSLGPAGDTQYFGPGTRLTVL.